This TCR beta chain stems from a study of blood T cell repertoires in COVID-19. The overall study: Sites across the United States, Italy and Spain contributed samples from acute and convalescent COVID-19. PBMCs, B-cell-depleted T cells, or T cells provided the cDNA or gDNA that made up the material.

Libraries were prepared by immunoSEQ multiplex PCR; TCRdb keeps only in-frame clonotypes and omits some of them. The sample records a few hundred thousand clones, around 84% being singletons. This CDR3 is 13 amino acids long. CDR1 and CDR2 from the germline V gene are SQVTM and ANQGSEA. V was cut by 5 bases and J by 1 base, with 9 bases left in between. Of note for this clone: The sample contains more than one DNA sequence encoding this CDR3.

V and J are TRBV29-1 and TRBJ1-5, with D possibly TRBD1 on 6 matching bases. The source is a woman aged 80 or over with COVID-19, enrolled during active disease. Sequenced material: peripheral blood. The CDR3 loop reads CSVLQGSNQPQHF. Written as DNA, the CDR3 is TGCAGCGTTCTTCAGGGGAGCAATCAGCCCCAGCATTTT.